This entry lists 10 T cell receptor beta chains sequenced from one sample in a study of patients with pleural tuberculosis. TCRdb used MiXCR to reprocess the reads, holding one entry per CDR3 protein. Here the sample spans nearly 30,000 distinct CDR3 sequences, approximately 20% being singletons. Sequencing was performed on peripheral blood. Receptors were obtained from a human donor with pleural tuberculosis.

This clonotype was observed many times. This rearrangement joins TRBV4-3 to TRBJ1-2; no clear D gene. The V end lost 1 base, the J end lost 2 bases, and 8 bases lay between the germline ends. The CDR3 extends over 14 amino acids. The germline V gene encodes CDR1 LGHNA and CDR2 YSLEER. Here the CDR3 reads CASSQGPMNYGYTF. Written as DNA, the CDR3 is TGCGCCAGCAGCCAAGGGCCGATGAACTATGGCTACACCTTC.

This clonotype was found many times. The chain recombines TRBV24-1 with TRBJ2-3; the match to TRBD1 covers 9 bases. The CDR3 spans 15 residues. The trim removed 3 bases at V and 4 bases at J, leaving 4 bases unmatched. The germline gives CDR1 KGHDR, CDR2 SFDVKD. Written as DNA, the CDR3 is TGTGCCACCAGTGATCCCGGGACAGGGTCAGATACGCAGTATTTT. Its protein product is CATSDPGTGSDTQYF.

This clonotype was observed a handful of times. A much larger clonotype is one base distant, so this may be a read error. The CDR3 protein is CAGRQYYNEQFF. DNA of the CDR3: TGTGCCGGCAGACAGTATTACAATGAGCAGTTCTTC. The chain carries TRBV12-3 or TRBV12-4 and TRBJ2-1, with D possibly matching TRBD1 (5 bases). The length of the CDR3 is 12 residues.

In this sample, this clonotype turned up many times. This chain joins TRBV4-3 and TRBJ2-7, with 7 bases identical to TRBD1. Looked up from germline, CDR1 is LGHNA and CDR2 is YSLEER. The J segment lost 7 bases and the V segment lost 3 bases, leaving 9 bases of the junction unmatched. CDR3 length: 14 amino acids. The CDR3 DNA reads TGCGCCAGCAGCCAGGCGACAGGGTTCAGGGAGCAGTACTTC. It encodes CASSQATGFREQYF.

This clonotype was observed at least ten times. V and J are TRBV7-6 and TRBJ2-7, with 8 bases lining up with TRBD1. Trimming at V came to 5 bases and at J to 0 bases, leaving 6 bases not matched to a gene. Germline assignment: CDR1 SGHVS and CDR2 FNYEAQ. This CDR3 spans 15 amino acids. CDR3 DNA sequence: TGTGCCAGCAGCCAACTACAGGGGGGCTCCTACGAGCAGTACTTC. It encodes CASSQLQGGSYEQYF.

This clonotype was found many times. This CDR3 is CASSLKRNTEAFF. CDR3 DNA sequence: TGTGCCAGCAGCTTAAAGCGCAACACTGAAGCTTTCTTT. The J gene is TRBJ1-1, the V gene TRBV11-2, with D unresolved. Germline CDR1 and CDR2: SGHAT and FQNNGV. V lost 2 bases and J 2 bases, leaving 6 bases between the germline ends. The CDR3 runs 13 residues.

The CDR3 DNA reads TGCGCCAGCAGCTCCGGACAGGGTAATGAAAAACTGTTTTTT. It codes for CASSSGQGNEKLFF. The chain recombines TRBV5-1 with TRBJ1-4; TRBD1 matches at 8 bases. The CDR3 length is 14 residues. Losses at the gene ends were 3 bases for V and 4 bases for J; bases not matched to a gene: 2. Per germline, CDR1 SGHRS and CDR2 YFSETQ.

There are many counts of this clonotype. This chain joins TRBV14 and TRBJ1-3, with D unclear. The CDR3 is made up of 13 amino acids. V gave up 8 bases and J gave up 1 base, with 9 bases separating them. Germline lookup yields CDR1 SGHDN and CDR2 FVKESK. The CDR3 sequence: CASALGSGNTIYF. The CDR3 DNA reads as TGTGCCAGCGCATTGGGTTCTGGAAACACCATATATTTT.

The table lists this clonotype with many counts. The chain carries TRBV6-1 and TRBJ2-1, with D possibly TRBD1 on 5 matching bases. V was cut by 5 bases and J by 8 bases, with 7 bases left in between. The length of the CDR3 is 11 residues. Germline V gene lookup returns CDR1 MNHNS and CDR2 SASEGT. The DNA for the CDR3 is TGTGCCAGCAGTAAACAGGATGAGCAGTTCTTC. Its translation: CASSKQDEQFF.

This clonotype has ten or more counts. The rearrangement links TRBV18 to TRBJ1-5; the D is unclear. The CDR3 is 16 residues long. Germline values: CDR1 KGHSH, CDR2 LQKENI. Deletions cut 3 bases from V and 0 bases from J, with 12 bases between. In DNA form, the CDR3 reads TGTGCCAGCTCACCCAAACTTGTATTTAGCAATCAGCCCCAGCATTTT. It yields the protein CASSPKLVFSNQPQHF.